The 13 T cell receptor beta chains presented below share a single source sample, sequenced in a study of blood T cell repertoires in COVID-19. Method: immunoSEQ multiplex PCR; TCRdb's copy keeps in-frame clones and lacks some. The sample has around 180,000 clones; roughly 89% are singletons. The source material was PBMCs or T cells enriched from blood (not recorded which). The receptors stem from a woman in her forties with acute COVID-19.

This clone has just one count. The CDR3 spells CASSSGQGSYGYTF. The CDR3 nucleotides are TGCGCCAGCAGCTCCGGACAGGGGAGCTATGGCTACACCTTC. This sequence joins TRBV5-1 and TRBJ1-2; 9 bases match TRBD1. Trimming cost V 3 bases and J 4 bases; bases outside gene matches: 4. This CDR3 region has 14 residues. The germline CDR1 and CDR2 sequences are SGHRS and YFSETQ.

V is TRBV7-2 and J is TRBJ1-1; TRBD1 agrees at 11 bases. V lost 3 bases, J lost 5 bases, and 8 bases stayed unmatched. The CDR3 spans 16 residues. Germline CDR1 is SGHTA and CDR2 is FQGNSA. The CDR3 reads CASSFPSGTGGTEAFF. The CDR3 coding sequence is TGTGCCAGCAGCTTCCCCTCTGGGACAGGGGGAACTGAAGCTTTCTTT.

The chain has TRBV5-1 and TRBJ2-7; 12 bases are a match to TRBD1. V lost 6 bases and J lost 6; bases outside the gene matches: 10. This CDR3 is built from 15 residues. Germline CDR1 reads SGHRS; CDR2 reads YFSETQ. As DNA, the CDR3 is TGCGCCAGCAACCCCGGGACAGGGGGCTTACGCGAGCAGTACTTC. Translation gives CASNPGTGGLREQYF.

The CDR3 sequence is CASSWETGAGNQPQHF. For the CDR3, the DNA is TGTGCCAGTAGTTGGGAGACAGGGGCGGGCAATCAGCCCCAGCATTTT. The genes are TRBV19 and TRBJ1-5, with TRBD1 matching 8 bases. Trimming at V came to 5 bases and at J to 2 bases, leaving 8 bases not matched to a gene. CDR1 and CDR2 from the germline V gene are LNHDA and SQIVND (reference sequence). The CDR3 is 16 residues long.

CDR3 bases: TGTGCCAGCAGTGAAACAGCGGGAGCTACCTACAATGAGCAGTTCTTC. It encodes CASSETAGATYNEQFF. The chain carries TRBV2 and TRBJ2-1; 8 bases line up with TRBD2. This CDR3 is built from 16 residues. V gave up 2 bases and J gave up 2 bases; unmatched junction bases: 5. CDR1 and CDR2 from the germline V gene are SNHLY and FYNNEI.

V and J are TRBV7-2 and TRBJ2-2; TRBD2 is a possible D gene (5 bases). Per germline, CDR1 SGHTA and CDR2 FQGNSA. The CDR3 has 16 amino acids. Deletions cut 5 bases from V and 5 bases from J, with 18 bases between. The DNA of the CDR3 is TGTGCCAGCAGCCCCTCGACCCAAGGAGGAACCGGGGAGCTGTTTTTT. This codes for CASSPSTQGGTGELFF.

V and J are TRBV6-1 and TRBJ1-2; a possible D gene is TRBD1 (5 bases). V lost 2 bases to trimming and J lost 8 bases, with 12 bases between them. This CDR3 has 13 residues. The germline gives CDR1 MNHNS, CDR2 SASEGT. CDR3: CASSESGVDGYTF. CDR3 bases: TGTGCCAGCAGTGAATCGGGGGTGGACGGCTACACCTTC.

V usage is TRBV5-4 and J usage is TRBJ2-7; TRBD2 matches 14 bases. J lost 0 bases, V lost 2 bases, and 4 bases had no gene match. The CDR3 loop spans 17 amino acids. The germline V gene encodes CDR1 SGHNT and CDR2 YYREEE (reference sequence). The CDR3, as DNA: TGTGCCAGCAGCTTTGGACTAGCGGGGGGAGCCTCCTACGAGCAGTACTTC. This encodes CASSFGLAGGASYEQYF.

This clone has just a few counts. V gene TRBV5-5 combines with J gene TRBJ2-4, with 7 bases identical to TRBD1. This CDR3 is 17 amino acids long. After removal of 0 bases from V and 1 base from J, the junction contained 7 bases not matched to a gene. CDR1 is SGHKS, CDR2 YYEKEE, per germline (reference sequence). DNA for the CDR3: TGTGCCAGCAGCTTGGTTGCAGGGGGAAGTGCCAAAAACATTCAGTACTTC. As protein: CASSLVAGGSAKNIQYF.

CDR3 in DNA: TGCGCCAGCAGCTATTCAGACAGGGTTAATTCACCCCTCCACTTT. It yields the protein CASSYSDRVNSPLHF. V is TRBV5-1 and J is TRBJ1-6; TRBD1 matches at 7 bases. CDR1 SGHRS and CDR2 YFSETQ come from the germline V gene. This CDR3 region has 15 residues. Trimming took 3 bases from V and 6 from J; bases not matched to a gene: 6.

This chain joins TRBV5-4 and TRBJ1-6; 7 nucleotides line up with TRBD1. This CDR3 has 14 residues. The V gene end was trimmed by 2 bases and the J gene end by 7 bases; junction bases not matched to a gene: 3. Germline V CDR1 and CDR2: SGHNT, YYREEE (reference sequence). The CDR3 is CASSLQGPNSPLHF. The CDR3 DNA reads TGTGCCAGCAGCTTACAGGGGCCAAATTCACCCCTCCACTTT.

This chain's CDR3 is CASSQEAGFDGAFF. The DNA for the CDR3 is TGTGCCAGCAGCCAAGAGGCGGGGTTCGATGGGGCTTTCTTT. The rearrangement uses TRBV4-2 and TRBJ1-1; no clear D gene. Trimming took off 0 bases at V and 11 bases at J, with 16 bases between the two ends. Germline CDR1 LGHNA, CDR2 YNFKEQ. The CDR3 runs 14 residues.

V and J are TRBV20-1 and TRBJ2-5; TRBD2 matches 11 bases. The CDR3 contains 16 residues. Germline V CDR1 and CDR2: DFQATT, SNEGSKA (reference sequence). Germline trimming cut 3 bases from V and 5 bases from J; bases unmatched to any gene: 11. CDR3 amino acids: CSASPLTSGSRETQYF. The CDR3 coding sequence is TGCAGTGCTAGTCCCCTCACTAGCGGGAGTCGGGAGACCCAGTACTTC.